This T cell receptor beta chain was obtained from a study of blood T cell repertoires in COVID-19. Across the whole study: COVID-19 samples collected from the United States, Italy and Spain covered acute and convalescent phases. PBMCs, B-cell-depleted T cells, or T cells were the source of the cDNA or gDNA that made up the material.

Authors' methods: The authors estimated nucleated cell counts from reference gene primer amplification. Using immunoSEQ multiplex PCR, the repertoire was profiled, and TCRdb retains in-frame clones only, with some absent. That table supplies the V and J calls and clone size; D and trimming were determined from the DNA. In the table there are about 89,000 clones, 80% of which are singletons. The V and J ends lost 7 bases and 2 bases respectively, with 7 bases between them. Germline CDR1 reads MNHEY; CDR2 reads SVGAGI. There are 12 residues in the CDR3. The receptor comes from a woman aged 80 or over with acute or convalescent COVID-19. The chain recombines TRBV6-5 with TRBJ2-3; D is undetermined. Sequences were obtained from peripheral blood. DNA for the CDR3: TGTGCCAGCAAACTAAACACAGATACGCAGTATTTT. Its translation is CASKLNTDTQYF.